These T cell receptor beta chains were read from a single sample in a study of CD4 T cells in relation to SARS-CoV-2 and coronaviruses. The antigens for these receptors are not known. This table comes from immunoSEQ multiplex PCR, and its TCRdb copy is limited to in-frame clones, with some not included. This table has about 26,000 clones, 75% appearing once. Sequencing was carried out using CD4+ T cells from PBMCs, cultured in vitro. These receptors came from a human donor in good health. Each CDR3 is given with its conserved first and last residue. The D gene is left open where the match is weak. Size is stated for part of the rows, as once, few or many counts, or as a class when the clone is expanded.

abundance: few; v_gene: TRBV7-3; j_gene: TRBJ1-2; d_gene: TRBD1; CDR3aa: CASRPGQGYGYTF; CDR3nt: TGTGCCAGCAGGCCGGGACAGGGGTATGGCTACACCTTC
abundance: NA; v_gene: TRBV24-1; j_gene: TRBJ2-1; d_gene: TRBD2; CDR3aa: CATSDPTSGGGDEQFF; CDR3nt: TGTGCCACCAGTGACCCGACTAGCGGAGGGGGCGATGAGCAGTTCTTC
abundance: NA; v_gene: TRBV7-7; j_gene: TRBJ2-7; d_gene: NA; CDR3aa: CASSQDRANEQYF; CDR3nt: TGTGCCAGCAGCCAGGACCGGGCCAACGAGCAGTACTTC
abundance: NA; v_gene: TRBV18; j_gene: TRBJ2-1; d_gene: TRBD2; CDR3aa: CASSPRAGGPLGEQFF; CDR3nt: TGTGCCAGCTCACCTCGAGCGGGAGGGCCTCTAGGTGAGCAGTTCTTC
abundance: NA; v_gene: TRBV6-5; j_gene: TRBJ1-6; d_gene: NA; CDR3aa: CASSYEGGLNSPLHF; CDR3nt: TGTGCCAGCAGTTACGAGGGGGGGCTTAATTCACCCCTCCACTTT
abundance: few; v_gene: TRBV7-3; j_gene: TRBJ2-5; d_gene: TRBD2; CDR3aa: CASSRGRNRAGGQETQYF; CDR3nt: TGTGCCAGCAGCAGGGGGCGGAATCGAGCGGGAGGCCAAGAGACCCAGTACTTC
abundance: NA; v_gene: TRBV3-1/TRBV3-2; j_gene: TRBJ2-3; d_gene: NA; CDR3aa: CASSQDSSTDTQYF; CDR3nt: TGTGCCAGCAGCCAAGACTCTAGCACAGATACGCAGTATTTT
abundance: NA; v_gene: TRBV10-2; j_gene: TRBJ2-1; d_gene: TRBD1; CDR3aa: CASRGTGKFF; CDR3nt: TGCGCCAGCAGAGGGACAGGGAAGTTCTTC
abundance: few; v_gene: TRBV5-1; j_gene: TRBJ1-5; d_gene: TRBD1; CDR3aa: CASSLVPPGQGGNQPQHF; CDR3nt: TGCGCCAGCAGCTTGGTTCCCCCGGGACAGGGTGGCAATCAGCCCCAGCATTTT
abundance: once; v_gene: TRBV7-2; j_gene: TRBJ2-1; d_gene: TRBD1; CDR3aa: CASSLDRGRNEQFF; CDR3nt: TGTGCCAGCAGCTTAGACAGGGGGCGCAATGAGCAGTTCTTC
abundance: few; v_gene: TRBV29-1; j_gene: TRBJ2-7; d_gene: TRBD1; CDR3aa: CSVEGDRTEQYF; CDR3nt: TGCAGCGTTGAAGGGGACAGGACCGAGCAGTACTTC
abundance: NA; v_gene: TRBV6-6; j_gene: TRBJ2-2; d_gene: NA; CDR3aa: CASSPLRGAGELFF; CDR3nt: TGTGCCAGCAGCCCACTAAGGGGAGCCGGGGAGCTGTTTTTT
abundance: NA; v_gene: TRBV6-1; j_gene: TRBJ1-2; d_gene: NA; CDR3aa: CASSEPSGTGKQYGYTF; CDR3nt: TGTGCCAGCAGTGAACCATCGGGTACAGGAAAACAGTATGGCTACACCTTC
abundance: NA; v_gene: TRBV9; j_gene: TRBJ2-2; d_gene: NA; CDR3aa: CASSVGTWNTGELFF; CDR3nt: TGTGCCAGCAGCGTAGGGACTTGGAACACCGGGGAGCTGTTTTTT
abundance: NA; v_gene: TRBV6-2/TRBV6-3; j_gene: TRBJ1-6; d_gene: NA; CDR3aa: CASSQRRQDPLHF; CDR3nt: TGTGCCAGCAGTCAACGAAGACAGGATCCCCTCCACTTT
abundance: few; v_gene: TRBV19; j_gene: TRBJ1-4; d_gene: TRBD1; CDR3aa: CASSRDSGQINEKLFF; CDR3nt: TGTGCCAGTAGTAGGGACAGCGGACAAATTAATGAAAAACTGTTTTTT
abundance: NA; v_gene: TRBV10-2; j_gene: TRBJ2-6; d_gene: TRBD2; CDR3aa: CASSRPSGNSGANVLTF; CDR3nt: TGCGCCAGCAGCCGGCCTAGCGGAAACTCTGGGGCCAACGTCCTGACTTTC
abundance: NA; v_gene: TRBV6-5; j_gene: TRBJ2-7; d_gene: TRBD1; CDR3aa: CASSTTGDPYYEQYF; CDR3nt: TGTGCCAGCAGTACTACAGGGGACCCTTACTACGAGCAGTACTTC
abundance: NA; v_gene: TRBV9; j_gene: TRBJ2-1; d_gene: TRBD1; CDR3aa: CASSPTPGTGSSEQFF; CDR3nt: TGTGCCAGCAGCCCCACCCCCGGGACAGGGTCAAGTGAGCAGTTCTTC
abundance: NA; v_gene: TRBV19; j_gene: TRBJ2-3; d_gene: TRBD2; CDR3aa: CASRRGAGDWTDTQYF; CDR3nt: TGTGCCAGTAGGAGGGGAGCGGGAGATTGGACAGATACGCAGTATTTT
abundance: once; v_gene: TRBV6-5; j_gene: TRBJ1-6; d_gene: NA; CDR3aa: CASSTLGINSPLHF; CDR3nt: TGTGCCAGCAGCACCCTAGGGATTAATTCACCCCTCCACTTT
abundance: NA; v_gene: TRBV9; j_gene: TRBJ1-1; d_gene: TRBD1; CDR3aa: CASSPRQGETEAFF; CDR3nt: TGTGCCAGCAGCCCACGACAGGGAGAGACTGAAGCTTTCTTT
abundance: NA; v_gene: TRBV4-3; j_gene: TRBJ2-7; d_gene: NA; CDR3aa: CASSASRLGYEQYF; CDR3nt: TGCGCCAGCAGCGCTTCGAGGCTCGGGTACGAGCAGTACTTC
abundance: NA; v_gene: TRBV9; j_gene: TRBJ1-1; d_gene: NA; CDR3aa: CASSTEDIYLNTEAFF; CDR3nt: TGTGCCAGCAGCACAGAGGACATCTATCTAAACACTGAAGCTTTCTTT
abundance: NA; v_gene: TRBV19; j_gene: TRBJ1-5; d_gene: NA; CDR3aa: CASSIVQVNQPQHF; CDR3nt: TGTGCCAGTAGTATTGTCCAGGTCAATCAGCCCCAGCATTTT
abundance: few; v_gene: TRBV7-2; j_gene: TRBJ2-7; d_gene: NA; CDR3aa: CASSFSGGTGAREQYF; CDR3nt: TGTGCCAGCAGCTTCTCCGGAGGGACTGGGGCCCGCGAGCAGTACTTC
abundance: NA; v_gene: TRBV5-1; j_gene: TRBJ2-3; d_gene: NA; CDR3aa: CASSLGLESTDTQYF; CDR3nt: TGCGCCAGCAGCTTGGGACTGGAAAGCACAGATACGCAGTATTTT
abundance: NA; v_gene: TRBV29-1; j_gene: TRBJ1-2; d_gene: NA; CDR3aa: CSVEPRQGANSNYGYTF; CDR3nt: TGCAGCGTCGAACCCCGCCAGGGCGCCAATTCTAACTATGGCTACACCTTC
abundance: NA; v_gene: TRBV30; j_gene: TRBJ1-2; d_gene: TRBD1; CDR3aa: CAWSRTGEYGYTF; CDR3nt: TGTGCCTGGAGTAGGACAGGGGAATATGGCTACACCTTC
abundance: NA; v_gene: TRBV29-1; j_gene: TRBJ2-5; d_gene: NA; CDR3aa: CSVVGHLTQETQYF; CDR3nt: TGCAGCGTTGTAGGGCACCTTACTCAAGAGACCCAGTACTTC
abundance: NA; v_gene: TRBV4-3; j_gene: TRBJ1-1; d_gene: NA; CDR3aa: CASSHTRHNTNTEAFF; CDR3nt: TGCGCCAGCAGCCATACTAGACACAACACAAACACTGAAGCTTTCTTT
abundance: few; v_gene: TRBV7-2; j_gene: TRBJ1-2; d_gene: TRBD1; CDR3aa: CASSSTGDGYTF; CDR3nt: TGTGCCAGCAGCTCGACAGGGGACGGCTACACCTTC
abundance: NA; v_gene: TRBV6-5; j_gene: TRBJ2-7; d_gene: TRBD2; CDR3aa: CASSYSGAGGGEQYF; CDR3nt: TGTGCCAGCAGTTACTCCGGAGCGGGAGGGGGCGAGCAGTACTTC
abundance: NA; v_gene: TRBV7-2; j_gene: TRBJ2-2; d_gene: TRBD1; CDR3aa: CASSQGQGGTGELFF; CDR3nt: TGTGCCAGCAGCCAGGGACAGGGGGGAACCGGGGAGCTGTTTTTT
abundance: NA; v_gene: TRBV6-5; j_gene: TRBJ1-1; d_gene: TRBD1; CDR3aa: CATETGGQNTEAFF; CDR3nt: TGTGCCACAGAAACAGGGGGTCAGAACACTGAAGCTTTCTTT
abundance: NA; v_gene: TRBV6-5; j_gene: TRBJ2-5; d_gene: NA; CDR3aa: CASIKGRVQETQYF; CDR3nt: TGTGCCAGCATAAAGGGTCGAGTCCAGGAGACCCAGTACTTC
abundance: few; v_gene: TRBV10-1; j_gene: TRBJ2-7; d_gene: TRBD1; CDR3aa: CAREGQGEASYEQYF; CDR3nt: TGCGCCAGGGAAGGACAGGGGGAGGCCTCCTACGAGCAGTACTTC